The 26 T cell receptor beta chains listed next were all sequenced from one sample in a study of T cells in Graves' hyperthyroidism and ophthalmopathy. Researchers amplified the TCR beta CDR3 regions from RNA transcripts. The HTBI set primed first-round TCR CDR3 RT-PCR. Via MiXCR, TCRdb re-called the multiplex PCR reads, giving one row per CDR3 protein. The sample consists of roughly 530,000 distinct CDR3 sequences, 17% of them appearing once. Sequencing was carried out using blood. These receptor sequences come from a woman between 18 and 29 years old with Graves' ophthalmopathy.

The chain is built from TRBV4-1 and TRBJ2-7, with unresolved D. Germline V gene data show CDR1 as MGHRA and CDR2 as YSYEKL. V lost 0 bases and J lost 2, with 5 bases in between. The CDR3 loop spans 13 amino acids. The CDR3 DNA reads as TGCGCCAGCAGCCAAGAGGGCCCCTACGAGCAGTACTTC. Its translation is CASSQEGPYEQYF.

This clonotype occurred many times. This rearrangement joins TRBV28 to TRBJ2-3; D is perhaps TRBD2 (6 bases). The germline V and J ends were trimmed by 3 bases and 5 bases, with 9 bases remaining between them. The CDR3 extends over 13 amino acids. The germline gives CDR1 MDHEN, CDR2 SYDVKM. The CDR3 protein is CASSFREEDTQYF. The CDR3 region has the DNA TGTGCCAGCAGTTTCAGGGAGGAAGATACGCAGTATTTT.

This clonotype was picked up many times. This chain uses TRBV11-1 with TRBJ1-4; unclear D gene. Germline V gives CDR1 SGHAT, CDR2 FQDESV (reference sequence). V lost 4 bases to trimming and J lost 7 bases, with 13 bases between them. CDR3 length: 14 amino acids. The chain's CDR3 is CASSSDVKGEKLFF. CDR3 nucleotides: TGTGCCAGCAGCTCGGACGTGAAGGGTGAAAAACTGTTTTTT.

The chain employs TRBV7-2 and TRBJ2-1, with a tentative D call TRBD2 (6 bases). The CDR3 is 14 residues long. V was shortened by 1 base and J by 10 bases, with 14 bases between the two germline ends. The germline gives CDR1 SGHTA, CDR2 FQGNSA. CDR3 protein: CASSLVGGAGEQFF. Written as DNA, the CDR3 is TGTGCCAGCAGCTTAGTTGGCGGGGCAGGGGAGCAGTTCTTC.

A few counts support this clonotype. This chain links TRBV30 with TRBJ1-2; TRBD1 is a possible D gene (5 bases). Germline V lookup: CDR1 GTSNPN, CDR2 SVGIG (reference sequence). The CDR3 has 16 residues. V gave up 2 bases and J gave up 14 bases, with 30 bases separating them. CDR3 loop: CAWSPSLQRTGTPRTF. CDR3 coding DNA: TGTGCCTGGAGTCCTTCATTACAAAGAACCGGGACCCCGCGAACCTTC.

This clonotype was detected many times. The chain is built from TRBV6-2 or TRBV6-3 and TRBJ2-3; 7 bases line up with TRBD2. The CDR3 spans 15 residues. The germline gives CDR1 MNHEY, CDR2 SVGEGT. V lost 0 bases, J lost 2 bases, and 2 bases stayed unmatched. DNA for the CDR3: TGTGCCAGCAGTTACTCGCTAGCGGACACAGATACGCAGTATTTT. This sequence encodes CASSYSLADTDTQYF.

The sample holds many counts of this clonotype. The rearrangement uses TRBV6-1 and TRBJ1-1, with TRBD1 matching over 9 bases. The ends lost 6 bases at V and 7 bases at J; junction bases unmatched: 15. This CDR3 region has 16 residues. Germline-derived CDR1 and CDR2 are MNHNS and SASEGT. The CDR3, as DNA: TGTGCCAGCAGCTCCCACTCTACAGGGGGCGCCGGTGAAGCTTTCTTT. It yields the protein CASSSHSTGGAGEAFF.

This clonotype was observed at least ten times. The chain recombines TRBV27 with TRBJ1-5, with 10 positions matching TRBD1. This CDR3 is built from 19 residues. Trimming removed 7 bases from V and 9 bases from J; junction bases left unmatched: 24. Germline CDR1 is MNHEY and CDR2 is SMNVEV (reference sequence). CDR3 loop: CASTPRGTGVIFVSGPQHF. DNA for the CDR3: TGTGCCAGCACCCCAAGGGGGACAGGGGTTATTTTTGTCTCTGGGCCCCAGCATTTT.

This chain joins TRBV6-2 or TRBV6-3 and TRBJ2-6, with TRBD1 matching 8 bases. The CDR3 loop spans 17 amino acids. Germline values: CDR1 MNHEY, CDR2 SVGEGT. V trimming: 7 bases; J trimming: 0 bases; junction bases outside the gene matches: 8. CDR3 DNA: TGTGCCAGCATCCGCGGGACAGGAGTCTCTGGGGCCAACGTCCTGACTTTC. Translated, it gives CASIRGTGVSGANVLTF.

J is TRBJ1-2 and V is TRBV9; no clear D. This CDR3 is built from 13 residues. V lost 3 bases to trimming and J lost 4 bases, with 10 bases between them. Germline CDR1 SGDLS, CDR2 YYNGEE. The CDR3 loop reads CASSDKQSYGYTF. CDR3 DNA: TGTGCCAGCAGCGATAAACAGTCCTATGGCTACACCTTC.

About this clonotype: Given a much more abundant clone one base away, this may be a read error. The chain joins TRBV5-1 to TRBJ2-3; perhaps D is TRBD1 or TRBD2 (5 bases each). Germline lookup yields CDR1 SGHRS and CDR2 YFSETQ. The CDR3 covers 15 residues. V lost 3 bases to trimming and J lost 0 bases, with 11 bases between them. CDR3 nucleotides: TGCGCCAGCAGCTCAGGGACGCTTAGCACAGATACGCAGTATTTT. Protein: CASSSGTLSTDTQYF.

V gene TRBV6-2 or TRBV6-3 combines with J gene TRBJ1-3, with D possibly TRBD1 on 6 matching bases. Deletions cut 5 bases from V and 1 base from J, with 12 bases between. The CDR3 sequence is 15 residues long. Germline-derived CDR1 and CDR2 are MNHEY and SVGEGT. CDR3 bases: TGTGCCAGCAGTCAACAGGGTTTGTCTGGAAACACCATATATTTT. Amino acids: CASSQQGLSGNTIYF.

There are a few counts of this clonotype. The chain couples TRBV28 to TRBJ1-4; 8 bases map to TRBD1. The CDR3 extends over 17 amino acids. J was trimmed by 6 bases and V by 4 bases; bases with no gene match: 13. The V gene's germline CDR1 is MDHEN and CDR2 SYDVKM. CDR3 sequence (DNA): TGTGCCAGCAGTTCCTCGCGCGGCGACAGGGGTGATGAAAAACTGTTTTTT. Translated, it gives CASSSSRGDRGDEKLFF.

This clonotype turned up a few times. This chain joins TRBV9 and TRBJ2-1; TRBD2 might be the D (7 bases). The CDR3 sequence is 15 residues long. CDR1 SGDLS and CDR2 YYNGEE come from the germline V gene. Trimming took 3 bases from V and 2 from J, leaving 12 bases between them. The CDR3 here is CASSGGGRPYNEQFF. The CDR3 DNA follows: TGTGCCAGCAGCGGGGGGGGCAGACCCTACAATGAGCAGTTCTTC.

In this sample, this clonotype turned up many times. This chain connects TRBV6-2 or TRBV6-3 to TRBJ1-1; no clear D. Germline loops: CDR1 MNHEY, CDR2 SVGEGT. The V end lost 5 bases, the J end lost 0 bases, and 13 bases lay between the germline ends. The CDR3 consists of 15 residues. In DNA, the CDR3 is TGTGCCAGCAGTAGGGCAGTCTCGCTGAACACTGAAGCTTTCTTT. It yields the protein CASSRAVSLNTEAFF.

The table lists this clonotype with many counts. The chain joins TRBV28 to TRBJ2-1, with TRBD2 matching 7 bases. Per germline, CDR1 MDHEN and CDR2 SYDVKM. The V segment lost 5 bases and the J segment 4 bases; nucleotides outside the gene matches: 14. The CDR3 has 17 amino acids. The CDR3 DNA is TGTGCCAGCAGTCCGGACGGGACTAAGGGGATTTACAATGAGCAGTTCTTC. This encodes CASSPDGTKGIYNEQFF.

This clonotype was detected many times. V gene TRBV7-2 combines with J gene TRBJ1-2; D is possibly TRBD1 (5 bases). Trimming cost V 1 base and J 4 bases, with 16 bases left between them. There are 16 residues in the CDR3. Germline V lookup: CDR1 SGHTA, CDR2 FQGNSA. The CDR3: CASSLEGPVLTYGYTF. The CDR3 nucleotides read TGTGCCAGCAGCTTAGAGGGGCCGGTCCTTACCTATGGCTACACCTTC.

This clonotype was recorded many times. The chain has TRBV28 and TRBJ1-1, with D perhaps TRBD1 (6 bases). The V end was cut by 3 bases, the J end by 0 bases, with 14 bases between. The CDR3 runs 16 residues. CDR1 MDHEN and CDR2 SYDVKM come from the germline V gene. CDR3 nucleotide sequence: TGTGCCAGCAGTTTGGCGGGAGGACAGCTGAACACTGAAGCTTTCTTT. It yields the protein CASSLAGGQLNTEAFF.

This clonotype appeared once. V and J are TRBV9 and TRBJ1-2, with D possibly TRBD1 on 5 matching bases. V gave up 4 bases and J gave up 0 bases, with 13 bases separating them. Germline V gives CDR1 SGDLS, CDR2 YYNGEE. The length of the CDR3 is 15 residues. The CDR3 sequence: CASSPEGEPNYGYTF. In DNA form, the CDR3 reads TGTGCCAGCAGCCCAGAAGGGGAACCTAACTATGGCTACACCTTC.

In regard to this clonotype: Given a much more abundant clone one base away, this may be a read error. The chain combines TRBV18 with TRBJ1-3; 7 positions match TRBD1. CDR3 size: 16 residues. The V segment lost 7 bases and the J segment 2 bases; nucleotides outside the gene matches: 11. Germline V CDR1 and CDR2: KGHSH, LQKENI. CDR3 amino acids: CASLPIQDRAGNTIYF. In DNA form, the CDR3 reads TGTGCCAGCTTACCGATACAAGACAGGGCTGGAAACACCATATATTTT.

This clonotype was counted between two and nine times. The rearrangement uses TRBV6-2 or TRBV6-3 and TRBJ2-1; D uncertain. This CDR3 is built from 10 residues. V lost 6 bases and J 5 bases, leaving 2 bases between the germline ends. CDR1 is MNHEY, CDR2 SVGEGT, per germline. CDR3 DNA: TGTGCCAGCAGGAACAATGAGCAGTTCTTC. Its protein is CASRNNEQFF.

The V call is TRBV19, the J call TRBJ2-6; D remains unclear. CDR1 is LNHDA and CDR2 is SQIVND in the germline V gene (reference sequence). Trimming removed 10 bases from V and 0 bases from J, with 22 bases in between. The CDR3 is 18 amino acids. CDR3 bases: TGTGCCACGGTAGACGACACCCAAGGATTCTCTGGGGCCAACGTCCTGACTTTC. Its translation: CATVDDTQGFSGANVLTF. Looking up the rest from reference TRBV19 and TRBJ2-6 gives the full variable domain: DGGITQSPKYLFRKEGQNVTLSCEQNLNHDAMYWYRQDPGQGLRLIYYSQIVNDFQKGDIAEGYSVSREKKESFPLTVTSAQKNPTAFYLCATVDDTQGFSGANVLTFGAGSRLTVL.

This clonotype was seen many times. The chain uses TRBV4-1 and TRBJ1-6; D remains ambiguous. CDR1 is MGHRA and CDR2 is YSYEKL in the germline V gene. V lost 1 base to trimming and J lost 2 bases, with 6 bases between them. The CDR3 totals 15 residues. CDR3 sequence reads: CASSQGVPYNSPLHF. The CDR3 coding sequence is TGCGCCAGCAGCCAAGGGGTTCCCTATAATTCACCCCTCCACTTT.

This sequence joins TRBV10-2 and TRBJ2-1; TRBD2 matches 11 bases. This CDR3 is built from 18 residues. Per the germline V gene, CDR1 is WSHSY and CDR2 is SAAADI. After removal of 2 bases from V and 4 bases from J, the junction contained 10 bases not matched to a gene. The CDR3 loop is CASSEGSGGASGYNEQFF. DNA of the CDR3: TGCGCCAGCAGTGAGGGTAGCGGGGGGGCCTCGGGTTACAATGAGCAGTTCTTC.

This clonotype was picked up a small number of times. The chain recombines TRBV9 with TRBJ2-2; 7 bases are shared with TRBD1. The CDR3 has 15 amino acids. Germline-derived CDR1 and CDR2 are SGDLS and YYNGEE. Losses at the gene ends were 4 bases for V and 4 bases for J; bases not matched to a gene: 7. CDR3 in amino acids: CASSYRTGGTGELFF. In DNA form, the CDR3 reads TGTGCCAGCAGCTATCGGACAGGCGGCACCGGGGAGCTGTTTTTT. The full variable domain, with the rest looked up from reference TRBV9 and TRBJ2-2, is DSGVTQTPKHLITATGQRVTLRCSPRSGDLSVYWYQQSLDQGLQFLIQYYNGEERAKGNILERFSAQQFPDLHSELNLSSLELGDSALYFCASSYRTGGTGELFFGEGSRLTVL.

This clonotype was seen repeatedly, ten times or more. This chain's CDR3 is CASSQVADNTGELFF. The CDR3 bases are TGTGCCAGCAGCCAAGTAGCGGATAACACCGGGGAGCTGTTTTTT. The chain couples TRBV4-2 to TRBJ2-2, with a possible D match to TRBD2 (6 bases). Germline V gene sequence: CDR1 LGHNA, CDR2 YNFKEQ. V lost 1 base to trimming and J lost 2 bases, with 8 bases between them. The CDR3 loop spans 15 amino acids.